These 25 T cell receptor beta chains were sequenced from one sample in a study of blood T cell repertoires in COVID-19. Sequenced by immunoSEQ multiplex PCR; TCRdb stores in-frame clones only, minus some. This sample has over 150,000 clones, with approximately 90% found just once. The source material was PBMCs or T cells enriched from blood (not recorded which). Receptors originate from a woman between 25 and 40 years old who had recovered from COVID-19.

This rearrangement joins TRBV7-2 to TRBJ1-4; perhaps TRBD1 as D (5 bases). The germline V and J ends were trimmed by 0 bases and 5 bases, with 19 bases remaining between them. CDR1 and CDR2 from the germline V gene are SGHTA and FQGNSA. This CDR3 is 18 amino acids long. In DNA form, the CDR3 reads TGTGCCAGCAGCTTAGCGCGTACAGGATCCCCCGTCAATGAAAAACTGTTTTTT. This sequence encodes CASSLARTGSPVNEKLFF.

The chain employs TRBV4-1 and TRBJ1-2; no clear D. V gave up 0 bases and J gave up 4 bases, with 15 bases separating them. Germline assignment: CDR1 MGHRA and CDR2 YSYEKL. This CDR3 spans 16 amino acids. CDR3 sequence reads: CASSQDPLPGSYGYTF. The CDR3 DNA reads as TGCGCCAGCAGCCAAGATCCTCTTCCCGGGAGCTATGGCTACACCTTC.

The CDR3 sequence: CASSPGQGKDGYTF. DNA for the CDR3: TGTGCCAGCTCACCGGGACAGGGAAAGGATGGCTACACCTTC. The chain couples TRBV18 to TRBJ1-2; 9 positions agree with TRBD1. Losses at the gene ends were 3 bases for V and 6 bases for J; bases not matched to a gene: 5. The germline CDR1 and CDR2 sequences are KGHSH and LQKENI. This CDR3 is built from 14 residues.

The chain carries TRBV14 and TRBJ2-1, with 9 bases identical to TRBD2. The CDR3 is 19 amino acids. Germline V CDR1 and CDR2: SGHDN, FVKESK. The trim removed 3 bases at V and 3 bases at J, leaving 15 bases unmatched. The CDR3 DNA sequence: TGTGCCAGCAGCCAGACATGGGGGCTAGCGGGGCCTAACTACAATGAGCAGTTCTTC. It yields the protein CASSQTWGLAGPNYNEQFF.

This chain joins TRBV11-3 and TRBJ1-2; 8 positions match TRBD1. V lost 1 base to trimming and J lost 8 bases; unmatched junction nucleotides: 6. The CDR3 has 14 amino acids. Germline values: CDR1 SGHNT, CDR2 YENEEA. The CDR3 sequence: CASSLGDRKGGYTF. As DNA, the CDR3 is TGTGCCAGCAGCTTAGGGGACAGGAAGGGCGGCTACACCTTC.

The chain couples TRBV7-9 to TRBJ1-1; no firm D call. The ends were cut back, 5 bases at V and 8 bases at J, with 9 bases in the middle. CDR1 and CDR2 from the germline V gene are SEHNR and FQNEAQ (reference sequence). CDR3 length equals 11 residues. CDR3 nucleotide sequence: TGTGCCAGCAGCCTTCAGGTGGAAGCTTTCTTT. It is translated as CASSLQVEAFF.

The count of this clone is one. As DNA, the CDR3 is TGTGCCAGCAGTTCTGGACAGCAAATCGAAGCTTTCTTT. Residues: CASSSGQQIEAFF. V is TRBV5-4 and J is TRBJ1-1; tentative D call: TRBD1 (6 bases). The CDR3 spans 13 residues. The V gene's germline CDR1 is SGHNT and CDR2 YYREEE (reference sequence). The V end lost 5 bases, the J end lost 8 bases, and 16 bases lay between the germline ends. Using reference TRBV5-4 and TRBJ1-1 for the parts outside the CDR3, the full variable domain is ETGVTQSPTHLIKTRGQQVTLRCSSQSGHNTVSWYQQALGQGPQFIFQYYREEENGRGNFPPRFSGLQFPNYSSELNVNALELDDSALYLCASSSGQQIEAFFGQGTRLTVV.

The J gene is TRBJ2-2, the V gene TRBV27; D may be TRBD1 (5 bases). Trimming took off 6 bases at V and 8 bases at J, with 19 bases between the two ends. Germline-derived CDR1 and CDR2 are MNHEY and SMNVEV (reference sequence). The CDR3 is 15 residues long. The CDR3 is CASSTRVQGPGELFF. The CDR3 DNA reads as TGTGCCAGCAGCACCAGGGTTCAGGGTCCGGGGGAGCTGTTTTTT.

The chain combines TRBV6-2 or TRBV6-3 with TRBJ2-5, with 10 bases identical to TRBD2. Germline values: CDR1 MNHEY, CDR2 SVGEGT. CDR3 length: 16 residues. The junction had 6 bases not matched to a gene; V was cut back by 2 bases and J by 3 bases. For the CDR3, the DNA is TGTGCCAGCAGTTACGGAGAGCGGGGGGGGGAAGAGACCCAGTACTTC. This sequence encodes CASSYGERGGEETQYF.

The chain employs TRBV9 and TRBJ1-1, with D perhaps TRBD1 (5 bases). The ends were cut back, 4 bases at V and 7 bases at J, with 23 bases in the middle. This CDR3 spans 16 amino acids. Germline V lookup: CDR1 SGDLS, CDR2 YYNGEE. As DNA, the CDR3 is TGTGCCAGCAGCCCAGAAGACAGCCCCTTGGATGGTGAAGCTTTCTTT. It codes for CASSPEDSPLDGEAFF.

This rearrangement joins TRBV24-1 to TRBJ2-1, with a tentative D call TRBD2 (5 bases). V lost 9 bases, J lost 4 bases, and 6 bases lay in between. CDR3 length equals 11 residues. Germline CDR1 and CDR2: KGHDR and SFDVKD. The CDR3 loop is CATGLYNEQFF. The DNA of the CDR3 is TGTGCCACCGGACTGTACAATGAGCAGTTCTTC.

This clone was seen only a few times. This chain uses TRBV7-9 with TRBJ2-2; D unclear. The length of the CDR3 is 13 residues. Germline assignment: CDR1 SEHNR and CDR2 FQNEAQ (reference sequence). Trimming left V 4 bases short and J 7 bases short, with 10 bases between. The CDR3: CASSSRVNGELFF. Written as DNA, the CDR3 is TGTGCCAGCAGCTCCCGGGTGAACGGGGAGCTGTTTTTT.

The rearrangement joins TRBV6-1 to TRBJ2-1; possible D gene TRBD2, 6 bases. This CDR3 spans 15 amino acids. The V and J ends lost 0 bases and 3 bases respectively, with 9 bases between them. Germline CDR1 reads MNHNS; CDR2 reads SASEGT. CDR3 in DNA: TGTGCCAGCAGTGAAGCCGGGAGCGGCTACAATGAGCAGTTCTTC. It codes for CASSEAGSGYNEQFF.

V gene TRBV7-2 combines with J gene TRBJ2-7, with D maybe TRBD1 (6 bases). Trimming cost V 5 bases and J 4 bases, with 18 bases left between them. Germline values: CDR1 SGHTA, CDR2 FQGNSA. CDR3 size: 15 residues. CDR3 nucleotides: TGTGCCAGCAGCCTGGACAGCCGCGGCCCTTACGAGCAGTACTTC. It encodes CASSLDSRGPYEQYF.

The chain links TRBV6-5 to TRBJ2-7; TRBD2 matches 13 bases. Trimming cost V 2 bases and J 4 bases; bases outside gene matches: 2. CDR3 length: 15 residues. Germline CDR1 reads MNHEY; CDR2 reads SVGAGI. The CDR3 DNA reads TGTGCCAGCAGTTACCGGACTAGCGGGGGTTACGAGCAGTACTTC. It specifies CASSYRTSGGYEQYF.

The V and J genes are TRBV5-1 and TRBJ1-1, with TRBD1 identical over 10 bases. V shed 1 base, J shed 0 bases, and the junction held 6 bases outside the gene matches. The CDR3 is 17 amino acids. CDR1 and CDR2 (germline): SGHRS, YFSETQ. CDR3 bases: TGCGCCAGCAGCTTGTTTGGGACAGGGGACCTGAACACTGAAGCTTTCTTT. Its protein is CASSLFGTGDLNTEAFF.

This clone was detected a few times. This chain uses TRBV7-2 with TRBJ2-1; D gene uncertain. Trimming removed 3 bases at V and 8 bases at J, with 11 bases between. Germline V gene lookup returns CDR1 SGHTA and CDR2 FQGNSA. The CDR3 covers 13 residues. The CDR3 is CASSLFQAYEQFF. The CDR3 bases are TGTGCCAGCAGCTTGTTCCAGGCTTATGAGCAGTTCTTC.

The V and J genes are TRBV29-1 and TRBJ1-4, with 9 nucleotides matching TRBD1. This CDR3 has 12 amino acids. With 7 bases clipped from V and 6 bases from J, the junction kept 3 bases outside the gene matches. CDR1 is SQVTM and CDR2 is ANQGSEA in the germline V gene. The CDR3 region is CSGRTGDEKLFF. The CDR3 DNA sequence: TGCAGCGGTCGGACAGGGGATGAAAAACTGTTTTTT.

This chain connects TRBV27 to TRBJ1-6, with D possibly TRBD1 on 5 matching bases. V lost 7 bases and J 7 bases, leaving 11 bases between the germline ends. The CDR3 spans 13 residues. Germline V gene lookup returns CDR1 MNHEY and CDR2 SMNVEV (reference sequence). The CDR3 sequence is CASKGQTNSPLHF. The CDR3, as DNA: TGTGCCAGCAAGGGGCAGACCAATTCACCCCTCCACTTT.

This clone is a singleton in its sample. The chain links TRBV19 to TRBJ1-5; D is uncertain. The CDR3 runs 14 residues. V was shortened by 4 bases and J by 6 bases, with 13 bases between the two germline ends. Germline V CDR1 and CDR2: LNHDA, SQIVND (reference sequence). CDR3 protein: CASSKHGGGQPQHF. The CDR3 nucleotides are TGTGCCAGTAGTAAACATGGAGGTGGTCAGCCCCAGCATTTT.

This clone was seen just once. The chain links TRBV4-3 to TRBJ1-3; TRBD1 agrees at 7 bases. CDR3 length: 15 residues. J was trimmed by 4 bases and V by 5 bases; bases with no gene match: 8. Germline V gene lookup returns CDR1 LGHNA and CDR2 YSLEER. CDR3 in amino acids: CASSASRDRGNTIYF. The CDR3, as DNA: TGCGCCAGCAGCGCTTCCCGGGACAGAGGAAACACCATATATTTT.

The V and J genes are TRBV5-4 and TRBJ2-1; 9 positions agree with TRBD2. Losses at the gene ends were 6 bases for V and 2 bases for J; bases not matched to a gene: 6. Germline V CDR1 and CDR2: SGHNT, YYREEE (reference sequence). The CDR3 runs 15 residues. CDR3 DNA: TGTGCCAGCACCGTAGCGGGAGTAGCCTACAATGAGCAGTTCTTC. Its translation is CASTVAGVAYNEQFF. The variable domain in full, completed from reference TRBV5-4 and TRBJ2-1, reads ETGVTQSPTHLIKTRGQQVTLRCSSQSGHNTVSWYQQALGQGPQFIFQYYREEENGRGNFPPRFSGLQFPNYSSELNVNALELDDSALYLCASTVAGVAYNEQFFGPGTRLTVL.

The chain joins TRBV11-3 to TRBJ1-4; a possible D gene is TRBD1 (5 bases). Trimming removed 5 bases at V and 13 bases at J, with 11 bases between. The length of the CDR3 is 11 residues. Germline V gene sequence: CDR1 SGHNT, CDR2 YENEEA. The CDR3 region has the DNA TGTGCCAGCAGCCTAGCCGACAGACTGTTTTTT. It yields the protein CASSLADRLFF. The whole variable domain, filled in from reference TRBV11-3 and TRBJ1-4, reads EAGVVQSPRYKIIEKKQPVAFWCNPISGHNTLYWYLQNLGQGPELLIRYENEEAVDDSQLPKDRFSAERLKGVDSTLKIQPAELGDSAVYLCASSLADRLFFGSGTQLSVL.

This clone showed up just once. This chain links TRBV5-1 with TRBJ1-3; 7 bases agree with TRBD1. Germline trimming cut 0 bases from V and 3 bases from J; bases unmatched to any gene: 9. CDR3 length equals 17 residues. Germline V gene sequence: CDR1 SGHRS, CDR2 YFSETQ. CDR3 DNA: TGCGCCAGCAGCTTGGCGCCGACAGGGTTTAGTGGAAACACCATATATTTT. It yields the protein CASSLAPTGFSGNTIYF.

As DNA, the CDR3 is TGTGCCAGCAGCTTAGCGGACAAACGCTCCTACGAGCAGTACTTC. Encoded protein: CASSLADKRSYEQYF. The rearrangement joins TRBV11-1 to TRBJ2-7; D is perhaps TRBD1 (5 bases). This CDR3 is built from 15 residues. The V gene's germline CDR1 is SGHAT and CDR2 FQDESV (reference sequence). Trimming removed 0 bases at V and 0 bases at J, with 9 bases between.